A single T cell receptor beta chain is shown here with its context. The antigen remains unidentified. This sample is part of a study of OX40 agonist ivuxolimab in advanced cancers. About the research overall: Hepatocellular carcinoma, melanoma, renal cell or head and neck cancer affected the dose-escalation patients. Study-wide findings and caveats: The study found that CD8+ T cells averaged more expanded clones than CD4+.

Assay used: immunoSEQ multiplex PCR; TCRdb lists only in-frame clones, some missing. The sample includes tens of thousands of clones, around 88% of them seen just once. Germline lookup yields CDR1 SNHLY and CDR2 FYNNEI. V lost 9 bases to trimming and J lost 5 bases; unmatched junction nucleotides: 7. The CDR3 sequence is 14 residues long. The sequence was collected from an adult with an advanced solid tumor such as melanoma, head and neck, liver or kidney cancer. This material consisted of CD4+ or CD8+ T cells sorted from blood, taken in a trial of the OX40 agonist ivuxolimab. The chain couples TRBV2 to TRBJ2-5; TRBD1 matches at 12 bases. The CDR3 here is CASTGTGGVETQYF. The DNA of the CDR3 is TGTGCCAGTACCGGGACAGGGGGCGTCGAGACCCAGTACTTC.